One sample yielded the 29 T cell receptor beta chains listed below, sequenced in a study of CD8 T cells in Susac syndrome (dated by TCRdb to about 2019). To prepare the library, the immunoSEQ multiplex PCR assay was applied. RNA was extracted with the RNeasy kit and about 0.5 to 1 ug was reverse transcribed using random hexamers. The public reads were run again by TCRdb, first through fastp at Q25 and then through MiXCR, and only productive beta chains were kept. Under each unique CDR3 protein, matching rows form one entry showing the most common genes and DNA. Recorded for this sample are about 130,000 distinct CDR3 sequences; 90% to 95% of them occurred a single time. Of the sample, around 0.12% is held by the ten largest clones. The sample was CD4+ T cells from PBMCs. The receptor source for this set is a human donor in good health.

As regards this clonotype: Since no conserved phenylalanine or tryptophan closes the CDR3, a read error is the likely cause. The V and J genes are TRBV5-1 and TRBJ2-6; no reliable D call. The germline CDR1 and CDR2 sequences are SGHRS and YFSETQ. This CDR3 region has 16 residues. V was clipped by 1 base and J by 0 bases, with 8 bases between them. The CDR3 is CASSLFLHSGANVLTL. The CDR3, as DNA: TGCGCCAGCAGCTTGTTCCTGCACTCTGGGGCCAACGTCCTGACTCTC.

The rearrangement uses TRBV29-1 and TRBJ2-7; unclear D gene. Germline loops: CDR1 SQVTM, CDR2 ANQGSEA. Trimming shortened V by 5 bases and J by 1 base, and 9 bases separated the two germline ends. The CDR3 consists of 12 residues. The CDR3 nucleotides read TGCAGCGTTAAACGGGCGTCCTACGAGCAGTACTTC. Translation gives CSVKRASYEQYF.

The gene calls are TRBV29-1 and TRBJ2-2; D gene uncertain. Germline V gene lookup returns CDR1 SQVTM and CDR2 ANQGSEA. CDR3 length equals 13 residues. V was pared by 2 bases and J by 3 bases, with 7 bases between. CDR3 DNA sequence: TGCAGCGTTGAATTTGCCTACACCGGGGAGCTGTTTTTT. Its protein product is CSVEFAYTGELFF.

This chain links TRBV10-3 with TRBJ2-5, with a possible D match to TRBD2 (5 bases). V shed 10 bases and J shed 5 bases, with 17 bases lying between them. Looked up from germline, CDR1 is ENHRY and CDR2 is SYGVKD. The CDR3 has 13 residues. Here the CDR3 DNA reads TGTGCCACCGGACTTGGGTCGGCTGAGACCCAGTACTTC. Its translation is CATGLGSAETQYF.

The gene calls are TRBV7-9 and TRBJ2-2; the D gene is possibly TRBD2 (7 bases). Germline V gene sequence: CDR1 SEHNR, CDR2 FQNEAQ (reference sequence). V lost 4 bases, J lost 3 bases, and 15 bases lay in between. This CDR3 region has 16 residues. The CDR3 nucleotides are TGTGCCAGCAGCTCAAGACGGGGGGCAGACACCGGGGAGCTGTTTTTT. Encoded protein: CASSSRRGADTGELFF.

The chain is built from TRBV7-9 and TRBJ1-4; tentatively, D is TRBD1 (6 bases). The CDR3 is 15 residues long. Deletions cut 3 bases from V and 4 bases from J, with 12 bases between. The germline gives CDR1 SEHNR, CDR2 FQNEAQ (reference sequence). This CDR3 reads CASSFDGQSNEKLFF. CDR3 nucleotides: TGTGCCAGCAGCTTCGACGGACAGAGTAATGAAAAACTGTTTTTT.

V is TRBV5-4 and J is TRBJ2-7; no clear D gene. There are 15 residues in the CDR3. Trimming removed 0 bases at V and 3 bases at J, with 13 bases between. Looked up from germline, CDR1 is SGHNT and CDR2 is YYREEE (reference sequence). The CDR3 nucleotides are TGTGCCAGCAGCTTGGCCCCCGGATTACTCTACGAGCAGTACTTC. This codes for CASSLAPGLLYEQYF.

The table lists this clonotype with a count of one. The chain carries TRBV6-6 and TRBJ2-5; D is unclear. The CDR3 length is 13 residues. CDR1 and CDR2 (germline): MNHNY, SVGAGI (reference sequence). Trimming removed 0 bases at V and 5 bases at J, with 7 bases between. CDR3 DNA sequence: TGTGCCAGCAGTTACTCGAGATGGGAGACCCAGTACTTC. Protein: CASSYSRWETQYF.

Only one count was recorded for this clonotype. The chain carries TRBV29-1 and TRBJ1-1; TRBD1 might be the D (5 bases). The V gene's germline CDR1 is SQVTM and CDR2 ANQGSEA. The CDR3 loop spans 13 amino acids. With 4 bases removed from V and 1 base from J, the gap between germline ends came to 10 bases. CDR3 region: CSVAPGTNTEAFF. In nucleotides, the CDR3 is TGCAGCGTTGCGCCAGGGACGAACACTGAAGCTTTCTTT.

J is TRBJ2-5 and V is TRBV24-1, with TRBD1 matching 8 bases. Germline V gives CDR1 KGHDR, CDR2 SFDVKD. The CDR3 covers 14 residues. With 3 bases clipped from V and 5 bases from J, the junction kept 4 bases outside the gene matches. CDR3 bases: TGTGCCACCAGTGATGGACAGGGCGAGGAGACCCAGTACTTC. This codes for CATSDGQGEETQYF.

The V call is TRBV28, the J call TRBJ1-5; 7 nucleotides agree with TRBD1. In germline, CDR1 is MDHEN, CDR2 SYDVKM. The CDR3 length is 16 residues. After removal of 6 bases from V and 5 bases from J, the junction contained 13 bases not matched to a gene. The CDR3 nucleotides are TGTGCCAGCAGACCTACCCGACAGGGCTTTTATCAGCCCCAGCATTTT. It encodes CASRPTRQGFYQPQHF.

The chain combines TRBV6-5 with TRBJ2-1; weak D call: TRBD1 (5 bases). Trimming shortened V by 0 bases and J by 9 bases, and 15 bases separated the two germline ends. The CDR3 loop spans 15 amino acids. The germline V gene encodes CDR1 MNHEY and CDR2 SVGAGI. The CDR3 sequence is CASSYSMAGKGEQFF. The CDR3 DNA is TGTGCCAGCAGTTACTCGATGGCAGGGAAGGGTGAGCAGTTCTTC.

The CDR3 region is CASSPGSSAGEQFF. The DNA of the CDR3 is TGCGCCAGCAGTCCCGGGAGCTCCGCGGGGGAGCAGTTCTTC. The chain has TRBV10-1 and TRBJ2-1; tentative D call: TRBD2 (6 bases). The CDR3 length is 14 residues. Germline CDR1 and CDR2: WNHNN and SYGVQD (reference sequence). Trimming cost V 5 bases and J 10 bases, with 18 bases left between them.

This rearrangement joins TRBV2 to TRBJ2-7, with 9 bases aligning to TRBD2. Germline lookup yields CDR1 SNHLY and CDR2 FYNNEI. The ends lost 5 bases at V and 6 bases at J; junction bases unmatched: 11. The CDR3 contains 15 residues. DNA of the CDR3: TGTGCCAGCAGTCCCCTAGCGGGATCCGCCAGCGAGCAGTACTTC. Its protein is CASSPLAGSASEQYF.

This CDR3 is CASSLAPAGGQETQYF. The CDR3 nucleotides read TGCGCCAGCAGCTTGGCTCCAGCGGGAGGGCAAGAGACCCAGTACTTC. The genes are TRBV5-1 and TRBJ2-5, with 10 positions matching TRBD2. V shed 0 bases and J 2 bases; nucleotides not matched to a gene: 4. There are 16 residues in the CDR3. The germline V gene has CDR1 SGHRS and CDR2 YFSETQ.

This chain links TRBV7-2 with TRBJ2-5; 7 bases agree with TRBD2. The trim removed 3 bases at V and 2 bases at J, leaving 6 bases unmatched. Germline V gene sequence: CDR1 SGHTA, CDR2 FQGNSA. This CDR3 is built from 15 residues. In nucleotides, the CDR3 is TGTGCCAGCAGCTTGGGAGGGAGCGGGCAAGAGACCCAGTACTTC. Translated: CASSLGGSGQETQYF.

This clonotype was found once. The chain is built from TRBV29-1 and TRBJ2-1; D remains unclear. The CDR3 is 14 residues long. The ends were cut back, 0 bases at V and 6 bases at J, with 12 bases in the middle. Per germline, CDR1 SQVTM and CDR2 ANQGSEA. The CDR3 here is CSVEEGRRSNEQFF. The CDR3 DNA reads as TGCAGCGTTGAAGAAGGGCGCAGGTCCAATGAGCAGTTCTTC.

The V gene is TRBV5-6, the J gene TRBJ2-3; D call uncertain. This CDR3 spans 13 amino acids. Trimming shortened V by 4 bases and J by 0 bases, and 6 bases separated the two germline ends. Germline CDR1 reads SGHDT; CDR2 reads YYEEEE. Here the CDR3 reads CASSLQSTDTQYF. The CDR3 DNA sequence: TGTGCCAGCAGCCTGCAAAGCACAGATACGCAGTATTTT. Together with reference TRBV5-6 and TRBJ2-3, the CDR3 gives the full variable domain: DAGVTQSPTHLIKTRGQQVTLRCSPKSGHDTVSWYQQALGQGPQFIFQYYEEEERQRGNFPDRFSGHQFPNYSSELNVNALLLGDSALYLCASSLQSTDTQYFGPGTRLTVL.

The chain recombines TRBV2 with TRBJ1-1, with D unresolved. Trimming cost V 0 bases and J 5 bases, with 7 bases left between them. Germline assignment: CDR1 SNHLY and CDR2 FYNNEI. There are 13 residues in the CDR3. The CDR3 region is CASSEATITEAFF. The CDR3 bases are TGTGCCAGCAGTGAAGCCACCATAACTGAAGCTTTCTTT.

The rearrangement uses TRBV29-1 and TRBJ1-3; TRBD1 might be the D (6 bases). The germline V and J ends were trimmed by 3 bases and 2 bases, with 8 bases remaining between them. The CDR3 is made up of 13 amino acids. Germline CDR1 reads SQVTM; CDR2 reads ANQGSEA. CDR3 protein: CSVDQGTGNTIYF. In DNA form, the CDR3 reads TGCAGCGTTGACCAGGGGACTGGAAACACCATATATTTT.

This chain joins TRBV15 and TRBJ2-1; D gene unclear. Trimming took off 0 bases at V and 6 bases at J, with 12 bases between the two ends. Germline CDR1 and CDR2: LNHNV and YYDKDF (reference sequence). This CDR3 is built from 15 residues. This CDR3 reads CATSRDLRHVNEQFF. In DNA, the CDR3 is TGTGCCACCAGCAGAGATCTTAGGCACGTCAATGAGCAGTTCTTC.

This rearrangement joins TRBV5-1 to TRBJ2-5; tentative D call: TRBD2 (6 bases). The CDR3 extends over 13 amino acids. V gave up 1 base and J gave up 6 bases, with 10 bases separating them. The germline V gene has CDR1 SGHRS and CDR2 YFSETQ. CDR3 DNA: TGCGCCAGCAGCTTGTCGGAGGGAAAGACCCAGTACTTC. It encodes CASSLSEGKTQYF.

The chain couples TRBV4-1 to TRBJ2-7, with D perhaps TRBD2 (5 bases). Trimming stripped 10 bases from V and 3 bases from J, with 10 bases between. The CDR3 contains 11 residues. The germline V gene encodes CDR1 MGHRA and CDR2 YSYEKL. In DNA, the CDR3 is TGCGCCATCCCGGCGGGCTACGAGCAGTACTTC. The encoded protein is CAIPAGYEQYF.

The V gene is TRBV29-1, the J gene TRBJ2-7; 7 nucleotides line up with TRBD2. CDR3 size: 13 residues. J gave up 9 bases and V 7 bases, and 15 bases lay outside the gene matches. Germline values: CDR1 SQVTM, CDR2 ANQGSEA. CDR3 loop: CSATWGTTKGQYF. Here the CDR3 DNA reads TGCAGCGCCACCTGGGGGACTACGAAAGGGCAGTACTTC.

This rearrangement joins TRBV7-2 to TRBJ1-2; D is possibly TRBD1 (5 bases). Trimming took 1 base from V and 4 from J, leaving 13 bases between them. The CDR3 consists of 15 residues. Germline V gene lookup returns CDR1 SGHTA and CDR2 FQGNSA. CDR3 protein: CASSLVAGPLYGYTF. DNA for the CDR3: TGTGCCAGCAGCTTAGTAGCGGGGCCCCTCTATGGCTACACCTTC. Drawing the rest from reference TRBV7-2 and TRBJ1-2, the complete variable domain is GAGVSQSPSNKVTEKGKDVELRCDPISGHTALYWYRQSLGQGLEFLIYFQGNSAPDKSGLPSDRFSAERTGGSVSTLTIQRTQQEDSAVYLCASSLVAGPLYGYTFGSGTRLTVV.

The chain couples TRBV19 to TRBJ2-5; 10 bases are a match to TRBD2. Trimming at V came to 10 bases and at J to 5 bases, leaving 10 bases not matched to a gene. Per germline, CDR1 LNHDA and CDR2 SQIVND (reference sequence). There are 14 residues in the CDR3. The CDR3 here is CATRKREGRETQYF. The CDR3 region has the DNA TGTGCCACTAGAAAGCGGGAGGGCCGGGAGACCCAGTACTTC. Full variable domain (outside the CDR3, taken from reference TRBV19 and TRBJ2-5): DGGITQSPKYLFRKEGQNVTLSCEQNLNHDAMYWYRQDPGQGLRLIYYSQIVNDFQKGDIAEGYSVSREKKESFPLTVTSAQKNPTAFYLCATRKREGRETQYFGPGTRLLVL.

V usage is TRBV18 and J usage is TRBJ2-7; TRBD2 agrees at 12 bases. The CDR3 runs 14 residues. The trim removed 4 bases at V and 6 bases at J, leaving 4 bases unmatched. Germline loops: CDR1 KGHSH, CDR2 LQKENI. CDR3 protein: CASSLQGLAGEQYF. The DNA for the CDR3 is TGTGCCAGCTCACTACAGGGACTAGCGGGCGAGCAGTACTTC.

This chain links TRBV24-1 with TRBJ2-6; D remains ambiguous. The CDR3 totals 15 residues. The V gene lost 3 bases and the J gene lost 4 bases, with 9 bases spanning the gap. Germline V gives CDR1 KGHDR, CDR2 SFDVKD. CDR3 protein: CATSDQREGANVLTF. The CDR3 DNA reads TGTGCCACCAGTGATCAACGCGAGGGGGCCAACGTCCTGACTTTC.

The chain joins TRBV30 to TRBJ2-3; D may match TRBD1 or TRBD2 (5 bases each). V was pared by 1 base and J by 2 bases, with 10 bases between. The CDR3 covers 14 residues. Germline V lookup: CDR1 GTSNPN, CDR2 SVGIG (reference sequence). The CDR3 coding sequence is TGTGCCTGGAGTGGGGGGTTAATCACAGATACGCAGTATTTT. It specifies CAWSGGLITDTQYF.